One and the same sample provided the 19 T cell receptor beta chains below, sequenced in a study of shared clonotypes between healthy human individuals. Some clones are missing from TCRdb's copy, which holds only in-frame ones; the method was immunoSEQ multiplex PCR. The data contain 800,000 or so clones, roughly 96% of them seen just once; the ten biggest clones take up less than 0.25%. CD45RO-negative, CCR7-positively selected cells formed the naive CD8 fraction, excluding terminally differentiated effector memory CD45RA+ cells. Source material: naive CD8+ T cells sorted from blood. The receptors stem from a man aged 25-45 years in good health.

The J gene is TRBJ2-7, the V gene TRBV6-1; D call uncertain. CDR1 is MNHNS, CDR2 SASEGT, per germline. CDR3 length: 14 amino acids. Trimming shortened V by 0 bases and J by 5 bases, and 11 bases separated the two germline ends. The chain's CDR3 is CASSEAHPGNEQYF. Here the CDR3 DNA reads TGTGCCAGCAGTGAAGCTCATCCAGGAAACGAGCAGTACTTC.

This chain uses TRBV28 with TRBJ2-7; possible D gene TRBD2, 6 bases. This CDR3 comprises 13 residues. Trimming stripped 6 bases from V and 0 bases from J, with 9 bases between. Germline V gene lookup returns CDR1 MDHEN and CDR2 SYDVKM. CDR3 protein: CASSWDSSYEQYF. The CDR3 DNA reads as TGTGCCAGCAGCTGGGACTCCTCCTACGAGCAGTACTTC. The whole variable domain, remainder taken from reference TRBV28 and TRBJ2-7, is DVKVTQSSRYLVKRTGEKVFLECVQDMDHENMFWYRQDPGLGLRLIYFSYDVKMKEKGDIPEGYSVSREKKERFSLILESASTNQTSMYLCASSWDSSYEQYFGPGTRLTVT.

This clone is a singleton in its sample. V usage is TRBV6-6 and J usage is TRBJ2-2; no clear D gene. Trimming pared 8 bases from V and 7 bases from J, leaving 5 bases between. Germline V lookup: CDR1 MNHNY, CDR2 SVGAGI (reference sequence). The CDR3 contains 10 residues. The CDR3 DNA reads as TGTGCCAGCCTGGGCGGGGAGCTGTTTTTT. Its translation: CASLGGELFF.

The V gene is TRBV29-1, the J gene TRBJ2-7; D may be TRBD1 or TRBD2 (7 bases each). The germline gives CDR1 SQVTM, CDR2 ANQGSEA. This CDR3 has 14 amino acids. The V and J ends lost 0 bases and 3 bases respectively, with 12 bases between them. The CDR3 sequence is CSVEDPRGGYEQYF. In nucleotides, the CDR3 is TGCAGCGTTGAAGATCCCAGGGGGGGCTACGAGCAGTACTTC.

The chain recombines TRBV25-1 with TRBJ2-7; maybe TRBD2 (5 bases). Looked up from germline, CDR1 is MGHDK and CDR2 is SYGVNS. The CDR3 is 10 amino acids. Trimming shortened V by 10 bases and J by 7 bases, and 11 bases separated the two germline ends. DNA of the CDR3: TGTGCCACTCAACTAGGGGAGCAGTACTTC. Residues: CATQLGEQYF.

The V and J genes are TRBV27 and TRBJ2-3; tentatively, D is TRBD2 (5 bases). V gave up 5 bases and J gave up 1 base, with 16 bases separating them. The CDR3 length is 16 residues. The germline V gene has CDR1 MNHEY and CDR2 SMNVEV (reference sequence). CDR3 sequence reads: CASSDLQRTGTDTQYF. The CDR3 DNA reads TGTGCCAGCAGTGACCTACAGCGGACGGGCACAGATACGCAGTATTTT.

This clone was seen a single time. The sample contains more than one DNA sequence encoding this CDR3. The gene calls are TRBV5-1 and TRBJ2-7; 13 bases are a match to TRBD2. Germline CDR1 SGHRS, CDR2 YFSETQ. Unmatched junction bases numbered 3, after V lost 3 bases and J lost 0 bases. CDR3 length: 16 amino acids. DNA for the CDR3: TGCGCCAGCAGCTCAGGACTAGCGGGAGCCTCCTACGAGCAGTACTTC. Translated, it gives CASSSGLAGASYEQYF.

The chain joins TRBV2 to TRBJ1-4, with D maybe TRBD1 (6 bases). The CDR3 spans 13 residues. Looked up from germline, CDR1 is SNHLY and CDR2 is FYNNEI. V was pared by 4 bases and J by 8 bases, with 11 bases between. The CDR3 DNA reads TGTGCCAGCAGTGGACGGGGGCGAGAAAAACTGTTTTTT. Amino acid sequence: CASSGRGREKLFF.

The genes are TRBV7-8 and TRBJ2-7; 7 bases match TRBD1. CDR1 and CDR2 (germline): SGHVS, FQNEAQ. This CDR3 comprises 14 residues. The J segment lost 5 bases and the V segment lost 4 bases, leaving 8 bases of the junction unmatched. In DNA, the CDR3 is TGTGCCAGCAGCTCGGGACAGAGGGCCGACGAGCAGTACTTC. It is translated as CASSSGQRADEQYF.

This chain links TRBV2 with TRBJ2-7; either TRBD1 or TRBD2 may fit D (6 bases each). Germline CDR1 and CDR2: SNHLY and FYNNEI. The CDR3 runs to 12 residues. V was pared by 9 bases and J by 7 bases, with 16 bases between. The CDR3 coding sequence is TGTGCCAGTCTGGGGGGCTTGAGAGAGCAGTACTTC. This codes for CASLGGLREQYF. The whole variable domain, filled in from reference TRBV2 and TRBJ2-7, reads EPEVTQTPSHQVTQMGQEVILRCVPISNHLYFYWYRQILGQKVEFLVSFYNNEISEKSEIFDDQFSVERPDGSNFTLKIRSTKLEDSAMYFCASLGGLREQYFGPGTRLTVT.

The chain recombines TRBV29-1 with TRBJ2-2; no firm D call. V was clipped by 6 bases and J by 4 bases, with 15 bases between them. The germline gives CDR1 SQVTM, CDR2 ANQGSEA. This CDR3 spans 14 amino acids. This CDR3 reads CSVVYGSSTGELFF. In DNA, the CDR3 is TGCAGCGTAGTATATGGGTCGAGCACCGGGGAGCTGTTTTTT.

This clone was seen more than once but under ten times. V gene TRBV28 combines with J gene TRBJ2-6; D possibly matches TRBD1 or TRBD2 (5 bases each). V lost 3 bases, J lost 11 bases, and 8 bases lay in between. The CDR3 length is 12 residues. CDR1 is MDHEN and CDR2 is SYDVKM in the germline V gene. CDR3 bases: TGTGCCAGCAGTTTGGGACCATACGTCCTGACTTTC. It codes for CASSLGPYVLTF.

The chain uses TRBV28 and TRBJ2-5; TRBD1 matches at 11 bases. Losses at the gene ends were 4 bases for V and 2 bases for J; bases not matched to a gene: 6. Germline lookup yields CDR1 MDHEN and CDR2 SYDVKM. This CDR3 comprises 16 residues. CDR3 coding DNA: TGTGCCAGCAGTTCCTGGGACAGGGGGGGGCAAGAGACCCAGTACTTC. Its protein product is CASSSWDRGGQETQYF.

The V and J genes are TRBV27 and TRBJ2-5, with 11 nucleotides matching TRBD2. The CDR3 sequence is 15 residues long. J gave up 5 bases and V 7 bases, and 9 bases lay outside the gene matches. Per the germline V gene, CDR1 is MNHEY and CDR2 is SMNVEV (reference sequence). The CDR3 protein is CASTRLAGPRETQYF. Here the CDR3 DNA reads TGTGCCAGCACCCGACTAGCGGGACCAAGGGAGACCCAGTACTTC.

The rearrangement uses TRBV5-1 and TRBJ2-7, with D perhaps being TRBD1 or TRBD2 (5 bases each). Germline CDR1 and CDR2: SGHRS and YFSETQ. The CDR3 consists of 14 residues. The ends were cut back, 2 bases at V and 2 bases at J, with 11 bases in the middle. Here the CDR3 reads CASSFGAGAYEQYF. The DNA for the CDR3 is TGCGCCAGCAGCTTCGGGGCAGGAGCCTACGAGCAGTACTTC.

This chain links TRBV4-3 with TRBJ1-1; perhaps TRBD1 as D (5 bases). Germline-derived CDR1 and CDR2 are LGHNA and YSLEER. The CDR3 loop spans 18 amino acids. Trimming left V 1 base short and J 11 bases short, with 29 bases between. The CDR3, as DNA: TGCGCCAGCAGCCAAGCCCTCACCCTCCTGGACAACAGGTTTCGCGCTTTCTTT. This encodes CASSQALTLLDNRFRAFF.

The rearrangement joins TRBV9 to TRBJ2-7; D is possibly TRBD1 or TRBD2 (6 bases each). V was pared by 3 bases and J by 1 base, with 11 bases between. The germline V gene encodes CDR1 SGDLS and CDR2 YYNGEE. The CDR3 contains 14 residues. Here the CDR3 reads CASSEGGLSYEQYF. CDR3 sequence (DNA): TGTGCCAGCAGCGAGGGGGGACTTTCCTACGAGCAGTACTTC.

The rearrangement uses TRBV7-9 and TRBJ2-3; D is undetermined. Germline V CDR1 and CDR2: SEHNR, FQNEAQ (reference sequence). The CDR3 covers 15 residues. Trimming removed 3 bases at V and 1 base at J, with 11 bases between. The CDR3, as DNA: TGTGCCAGCAGCTTCGGACCACGGGGCACAGATACGCAGTATTTT. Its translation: CASSFGPRGTDTQYF.

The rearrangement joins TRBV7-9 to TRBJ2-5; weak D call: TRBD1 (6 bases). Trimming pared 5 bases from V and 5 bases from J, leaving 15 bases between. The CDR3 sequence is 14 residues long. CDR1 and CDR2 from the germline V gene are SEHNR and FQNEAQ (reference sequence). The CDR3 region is CASSPTTGTETQYF. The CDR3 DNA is TGTGCCAGCAGCCCGACTACAGGGACGGAGACCCAGTACTTC. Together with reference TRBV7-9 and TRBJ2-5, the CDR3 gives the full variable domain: DTGVSQNPRHKITKRGQNVTFRCDPISEHNRLYWYRQTLGQGPEFLTYFQNEAQLEKSRLLSDRFSAERPKGSFSTLEIQRTEQGDSAMYLCASSPTTGTETQYFGPGTRLLVL.